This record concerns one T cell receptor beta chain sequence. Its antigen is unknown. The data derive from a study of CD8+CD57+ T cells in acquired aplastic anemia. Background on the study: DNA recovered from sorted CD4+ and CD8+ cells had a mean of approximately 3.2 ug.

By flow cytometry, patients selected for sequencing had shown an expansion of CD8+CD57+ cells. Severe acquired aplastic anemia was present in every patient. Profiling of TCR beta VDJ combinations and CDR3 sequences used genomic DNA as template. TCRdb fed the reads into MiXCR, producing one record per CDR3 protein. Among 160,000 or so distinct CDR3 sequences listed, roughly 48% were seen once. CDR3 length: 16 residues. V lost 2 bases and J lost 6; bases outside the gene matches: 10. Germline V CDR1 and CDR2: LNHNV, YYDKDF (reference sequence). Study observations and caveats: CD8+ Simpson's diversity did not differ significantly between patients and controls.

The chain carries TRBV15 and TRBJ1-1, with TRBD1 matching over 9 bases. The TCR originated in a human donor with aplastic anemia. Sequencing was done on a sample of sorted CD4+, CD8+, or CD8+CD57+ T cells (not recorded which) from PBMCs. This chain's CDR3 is CATSRRQGEVGAEAFF. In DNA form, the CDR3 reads TGTGCCACCAGCAGACGACAGGGGGAAGTAGGCGCTGAAGCTTTCTTT.